A selection of T cell receptor beta chains follows, all from one sample in a study of cytomegalovirus exposure and HLA in healthy donors. Some clones are missing from TCRdb's copy, which holds only in-frame ones; the method was immunoSEQ multiplex PCR. The sample lists some 150,000 clones; approximately 90% were seen once. Sequencing was done on a sample of PBMCs. These receptors were taken from a young woman in good health and CMV-seronegative. CDR3s include the opening cysteine and the closing phenylalanine or tryptophan.

cdr3_aa j_call v_call
CASSGTGLNTEAFF TRBJ1-1 TRBV19
CASSTLGQGGASYEQYF TRBJ2-7 TRBV19
CASSESMNTEAFF TRBJ1-1 TRBV6-1
CASSLVADEQYF TRBJ2-7 TRBV7-9
CASSQDWTGSTEAFF TRBJ1-1 TRBV4-3
CASSEALIRLFDRWNSPLHF TRBJ1-6 TRBV2
CASRTGAYSGNTIYF TRBJ1-3 TRBV2
CASWDIGNTIYF TRBJ1-3 TRBV6-1
CAWSDQGVQPQHF TRBJ1-5 TRBV30
CASSEGQLYNEQFF TRBJ2-1 TRBV2
CASRPGQGAWGELFF TRBJ2-2 TRBV27